This is a list of T cell receptor beta chains from one sample in a study of cytomegalovirus exposure and HLA in healthy donors. Assay: immunoSEQ multiplex PCR; the TCRdb copy retains only in-frame clones and omits some. Among approximately 170,000 clones listed, 80% to 85% were seen once. Sequenced: PBMCs. The receptors come from a male donor in good health and CMV-seronegative. Each CDR3 is given with its conserved first and last residue. The D gene is left open where the match is weak. A clone size is listed for some rows: how often the clone was seen (once, few, many), or a class if it is expanded.

TRBV9	TRBJ2-7	.	TRBD1	TGTGCCAGCAGCACCGGACAGGGCGGCTGGTACGAGCAGTACTTC	CASSTGQGGWYEQYF
TRBV2	TRBJ1-4	.	.	TGTGCCAGCAGATCCGCGTCTACTAATGAAAAACTGTTTTTT	CASRSASTNEKLFF
TRBV29-1	TRBJ2-1	.	.	TGCAGCGTTGCTCTCAATGAGCAGTTCTTC	CSVALNEQFF
TRBV10-3	TRBJ1-2	.	.	TGTGCCACTGAGGGCGGGAACTATGGCTACACCTTC	CATEGGNYGYTF
TRBV9	TRBJ2-5	.	TRBD1	TGTGCCAGCAGCGTAGCCGGGGGGACAGGGGGGACAGAGACCCAGTACTTC	CASSVAGGTGGTETQYF
TRBV30	TRBJ1-4	.	.	TGTGCCTGGGGGCGGGGGGAGCCGGAAAAACTGTTTTTT	CAWGRGEPEKLFF
TRBV6-5	TRBJ2-7	.	.	TGTGCCAGCAGCACCGGGAGAACCTACGAGCAGTACTTC	CASSTGRTYEQYF
TRBV29-1	TRBJ2-3	few	.	TGCAGCGTTGAAACGACAGGGACTGATACGCAGTATTTT	CSVETTGTDTQYF
TRBV5-4	TRBJ2-1	once	TRBD2	TGTGCCAGCAGCTCGCTGGCGGGGGGATACAATGAGCAGTTCTTC	CASSSLAGGYNEQFF
TRBV27	TRBJ1-2	.	.	TGTGCCAGCAGACGAACTCAGGGTTTCGGCGGCTACACCTTC	CASRRTQGFGGYTF
TRBV30	TRBJ1-1	.	.	TGTGCCTGGAGTCAATTGAACACTGAAGCTTTCTTT	CAWSQLNTEAFF
TRBV9	TRBJ2-2	.	TRBD1	TGTGCCAGCAGCGTAGGGGACAGCTTAAGGGAGCTGTTTTTT	CASSVGDSLRELFF
TRBV7-6	TRBJ2-5	.	.	TGTGCCAGCAGCTTAGCGCTTATAGCGGTATCAGTAGAGACCCAGTACTTC	CASSLALIAVSVETQYF
TRBV2	TRBJ2-3	.	.	TGTGCCAGCAGTCTAACGGGGAGTGGGCAGTATTTT	CASSLTGSGQYF
TRBV4-1	TRBJ2-7	.	TRBD2	TGCGCCAGCAGCAAGACTAGCGGGGGGACCTACGAGCAGTACTTC	CASSKTSGGTYEQYF
TRBV11-2	TRBJ2-7	few	TRBD1	TGTGCCAGCAGCTCCTCGACAGGGGGGTACGAGCAGTACTTC	CASSSSTGGYEQYF
TRBV5-4	TRBJ2-3	.	TRBD1	TGTGCCAGCAGCCTTCTTCAGGGGGCCCCAAGCACAGATACGCAGTATTTT	CASSLLQGAPSTDTQYF
TRBV27	TRBJ1-1	.	TRBD1	TGTGCCAGCAGACTAACAGGGGGCGTCAGAGCTTTCTTT	CASRLTGGVRAFF
TRBV4-3	TRBJ2-3	.	.	TGCGCCAGCAGCCAAGACTCCGGACTGGCTAGCACAGATACGCAGTATTTT	CASSQDSGLASTDTQYF
TRBV18	TRBJ2-3	.	.	TGTGCCAGCTCACGTGGCCCCGCAGATACGCAGTATTTT	CASSRGPADTQYF
TRBV7-8	TRBJ1-5	.	.	TGTGCCAGCACCCTAAAGACAGGAGCCCTCAATCAGCCCCAGCATTTT	CASTLKTGALNQPQHF
TRBV6-6	TRBJ2-1	.	.	TGTGCCAGCACCCCAGCAAGGGGCTACAATGAGCAGTTCTTC	CASTPARGYNEQFF
TRBV19	TRBJ2-1	.	TRBD2	TGTGCCAGTAGTATAGCCGGGGGGGCTCGGAATGAGCAGTTCTTC	CASSIAGGARNEQFF
TRBV5-1	TRBJ1-2	.	TRBD1	TGCGCCAGCAGGCGGGACAGGGGTCCCTATGGCTACACCTTC	CASRRDRGPYGYTF
TRBV6-6	TRBJ1-1	.	TRBD1	TGTGCCAGCAGACGTCCAGGGGACAGAAGGGCTTTCTTT	CASRRPGDRRAFF
TRBV4-1	TRBJ1-2	.	.	TGCGCCAGCAAAAGGGGTCATGACTATGGCTACACCTTC	CASKRGHDYGYTF
TRBV5-4	TRBJ2-7	.	TRBD1	TGTGCCAGCAGCACCGCCCCGGGACAGGGGACCTCCTACGAGCAGTACTTC	CASSTAPGQGTSYEQYF
TRBV11-2	TRBJ1-2	.	TRBD1	TGTGCCAGCAGCTTGGACAGGGGCGGTGGCTACACCTTC	CASSLDRGGGYTF
TRBV7-2	TRBJ1-1	.	.	TGTGCCAGCAGCCAGGACTTTTTGTTGGCCACTGAAGCTTTCTTT	CASSQDFLLATEAFF
TRBV5-8	TRBJ1-4	.	.	TGTGCCAGCAGCTCCTACGGCAGGGGAACTAATGAAAAACTGTTTTTT	CASSSYGRGTNEKLFF
TRBV19	TRBJ1-2	.	TRBD1	TGTGCCAGTAGCAGACAGGGCTACTATGGCTACACCTTC	CASSRQGYYGYTF
TRBV5-1	TRBJ2-5	few	.	TGCGCCAGCAGCTTGGACGGGAAAGTACAAGAGACCCAGTACTTC	CASSLDGKVQETQYF
TRBV27	TRBJ1-2	.	.	TGTGCCAGCAGTTCCGGACGGAGGCAAGCTAACTATGGCTACACCTTC	CASSSGRRQANYGYTF
TRBV7-8	TRBJ2-4	.	.	TGTGCCAGCAGCCCATACCAAACAGGGACCAAAAACATTCAGTACTTC	CASSPYQTGTKNIQYF
TRBV5-6	TRBJ1-6	.	.	TGTGCCAGCAGCCCAGCCACAGTCTCCTATAATTCACCCCTCCACTTT	CASSPATVSYNSPLHF
TRBV6-5	TRBJ1-2	few	TRBD1	TGTGCCAGCAGGGGAACAGGGGGCAACTATGGCTACACCTTC	CASRGTGGNYGYTF
TRBV18	TRBJ1-5	once	.	TGTGCCAGCTCACCACAGGGTGGAGGGGGCAATCAGCCCCAGCATTTT	CASSPQGGGGNQPQHF
TRBV2	TRBJ1-5	.	TRBD1	TGTGCCAGCAGTGAGGCAGGGGGAAATCAGCCCCAGCATTTT	CASSEAGGNQPQHF
TRBV19	TRBJ2-6	.	.	TGTGCCAGTAGTATAGCACGGGGAGCGGGGGCCAACGTCCTGACTTTC	CASSIARGAGANVLTF
TRBV2	TRBJ2-2	.	.	TGTGCCAGCACTATCTGGGGGCCCCCCACCGGGGAGCTGTTTTTT	CASTIWGPPTGELFF
TRBV5-1	TRBJ2-3	few	TRBD1	TGCGCCAGCAGCCCCGGACAGGGGCCAGATACGCAGTATTTT	CASSPGQGPDTQYF
TRBV18	TRBJ2-5	.	.	TGTGCCAGCTCACCACGCGGGGAGACCCAGTACTTC	CASSPRGETQYF
TRBV7-9	TRBJ2-7	few	.	TGTGCCAGCAGCCCCCGGCAGGGCGCCTACGAGCAGTACTTC	CASSPRQGAYEQYF
TRBV5-4	TRBJ1-5	.	TRBD1	TGTGCCAGCAGCACGGACAGGGGGCCCAATCAGCCCCAGCATTTT	CASSTDRGPNQPQHF
TRBV21-1	TRBJ2-1	.	.	TGTGCCAGCATTAAGCCCCTACCGGACAATGAGCAGTTCTTC	CASIKPLPDNEQFF
TRBV4-1	TRBJ2-7	few	.	TGCGCCAGCAGCCCCGGCCCGGGCTACGAGCAGTACTTC	CASSPGPGYEQYF
TRBV6-1	TRBJ1-2	.	TRBD1	TGTGCCAGCAGGGGGACAGGGACTGGCTACACCTTC	CASRGTGTGYTF
TRBV6-1	TRBJ1-3	.	.	TGTGCCAGTCTACAGGGACACTCCGGAGGAAACACCATATATTTT	CASLQGHSGGNTIYF
TRBV7-9	TRBJ2-7	.	.	TGTGCCAGCAGCTCGGGTCCCCATGGATCCTACGAGCAGTACTTC	CASSSGPHGSYEQYF
TRBV19	TRBJ2-1	.	TRBD1	TGTGCCAGTAGCATGCCATGGGGCGAGGGGGCCCTAGGTGAGCAGTTCTTC	CASSMPWGEGALGEQFF
TRBV15	TRBJ2-3	.	.	TGTGCCACCAGCAGCATTACAGATACGCAGTATTTT	CATSSITDTQYF
TRBV14	TRBJ2-1	.	TRBD2	TGTGCCAGCAGCTTTGGCCTAGCGGGGAATGAGCAGTTCTTC	CASSFGLAGNEQFF
TRBV2	TRBJ1-2	.	TRBD1	TGTGCCAGTCTCCTGACAGGGACCTTCGTTACCTATGGCTACACCTTC	CASLLTGTFVTYGYTF
TRBV29-1	TRBJ2-3	.	TRBD2	TGCAGCGTTGAACGTAGTAAGCGGGAAAGCACAGATACGCAGTATTTT	CSVERSKRESTDTQYF
TRBV5-4	TRBJ2-3	.	.	TGTGCCAGCAGCTTGCAGGGGGGCCGGGAGGATACGCAGTATTTT	CASSLQGGREDTQYF
TRBV4-1	TRBJ2-7	.	TRBD1	TGCGCCAGCAGCCAAGATCTGCGGGACAGGACCTACGAGCAGTACTTC	CASSQDLRDRTYEQYF
TRBV10-1	TRBJ2-3	.	.	TGCGCCAGCAGTGCCTTGGGGACTTCCCACGCGCAGTATTTT	CASSALGTSHAQYF
TRBV7-9	TRBJ2-5	few	.	TGTGCCAGCAGCTCCACTTTACGTGGGCAGGAGACCCAGTACTTC	CASSSTLRGQETQYF
TRBV2	TRBJ2-5	.	.	TGTGCCAGCAGTGTGTTCGGGGAGGAGACCCAGTACTTC	CASSVFGEETQYF